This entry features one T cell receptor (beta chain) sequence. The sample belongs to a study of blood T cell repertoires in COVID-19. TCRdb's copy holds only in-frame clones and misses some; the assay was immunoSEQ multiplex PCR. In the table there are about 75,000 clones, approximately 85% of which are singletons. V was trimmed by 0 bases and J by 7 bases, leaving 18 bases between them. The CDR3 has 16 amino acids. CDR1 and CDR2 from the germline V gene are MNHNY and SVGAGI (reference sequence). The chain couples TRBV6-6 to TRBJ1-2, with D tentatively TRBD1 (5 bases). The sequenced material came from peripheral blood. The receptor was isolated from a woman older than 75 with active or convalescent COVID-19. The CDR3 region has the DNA TGTGCCAGCAGTTACTCAAAACTACAACCCGGGGGTGGCTACACCTTC. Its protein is CASSYSKLQPGGGYTF.